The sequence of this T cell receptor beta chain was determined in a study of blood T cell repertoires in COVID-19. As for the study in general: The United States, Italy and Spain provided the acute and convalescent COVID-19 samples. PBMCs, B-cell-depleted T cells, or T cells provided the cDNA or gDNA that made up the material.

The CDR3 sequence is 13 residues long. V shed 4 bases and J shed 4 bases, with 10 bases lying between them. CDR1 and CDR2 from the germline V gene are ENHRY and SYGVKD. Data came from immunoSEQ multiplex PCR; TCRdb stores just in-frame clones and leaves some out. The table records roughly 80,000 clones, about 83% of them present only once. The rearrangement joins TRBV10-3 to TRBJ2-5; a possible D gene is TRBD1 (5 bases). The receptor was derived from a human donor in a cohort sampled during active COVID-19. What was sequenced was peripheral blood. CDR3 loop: CAISGGAGETQYF. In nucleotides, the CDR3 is TGTGCCATCAGTGGGGGCGCTGGAGAGACCCAGTACTTC.